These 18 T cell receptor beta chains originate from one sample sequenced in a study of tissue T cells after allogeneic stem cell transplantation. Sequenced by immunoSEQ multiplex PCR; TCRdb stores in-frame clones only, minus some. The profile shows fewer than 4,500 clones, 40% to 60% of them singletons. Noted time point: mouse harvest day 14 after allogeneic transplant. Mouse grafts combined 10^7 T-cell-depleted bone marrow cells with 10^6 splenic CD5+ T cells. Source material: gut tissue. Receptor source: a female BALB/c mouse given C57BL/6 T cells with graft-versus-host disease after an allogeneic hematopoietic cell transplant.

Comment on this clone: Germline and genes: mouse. The CDR3 loop is CASSLALGGAETLYF. The sequenced CDR3 bases are TGTGCAAGCAGCTTAGCACTGGGGGGGGCAGAAACGCTGTAT. The V call is TRBV16, the J call TRBJ2-3; the match to TRBD2 covers 10 bases. The DNA ends 1 residue before the CDR3 does, and the rest of the CDR3 is filled in from the germline J gene. Germline assignment: CDR1 SGHSA and CDR2 FRNQAP. The CDR3 contains 15 residues. J was trimmed by 3 bases and V by 1 base; bases with no gene match: 1.

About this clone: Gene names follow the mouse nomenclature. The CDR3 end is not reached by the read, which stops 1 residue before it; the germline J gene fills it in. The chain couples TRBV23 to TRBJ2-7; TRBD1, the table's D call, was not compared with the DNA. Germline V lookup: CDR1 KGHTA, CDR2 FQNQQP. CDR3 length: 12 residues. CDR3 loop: CSSSRDSGEQYF. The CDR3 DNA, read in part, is TGCTCCAGCAGCCGGGACAGTGGCGAACAGTAC.

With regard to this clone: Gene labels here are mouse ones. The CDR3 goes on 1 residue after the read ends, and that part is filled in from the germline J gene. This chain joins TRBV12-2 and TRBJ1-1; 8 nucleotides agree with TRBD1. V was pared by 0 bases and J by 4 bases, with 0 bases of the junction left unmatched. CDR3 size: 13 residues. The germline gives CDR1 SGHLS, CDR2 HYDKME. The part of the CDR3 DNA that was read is TGTGCCAGCTCTCTCGGACAGGGCACAGAAGTCTTC. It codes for CASSLGQGTEVF. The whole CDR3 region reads CASSLGQGTEVFF.

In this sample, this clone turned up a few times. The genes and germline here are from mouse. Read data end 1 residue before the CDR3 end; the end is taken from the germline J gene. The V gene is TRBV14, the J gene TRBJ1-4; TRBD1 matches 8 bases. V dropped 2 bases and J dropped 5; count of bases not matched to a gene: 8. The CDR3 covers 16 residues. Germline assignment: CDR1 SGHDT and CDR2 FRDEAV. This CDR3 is CASSLRRTGRNERLFF. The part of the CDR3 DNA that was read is TGTGCCAGCAGTTTAAGAAGGACAGGGAGGAACGAAAGATTATTT.

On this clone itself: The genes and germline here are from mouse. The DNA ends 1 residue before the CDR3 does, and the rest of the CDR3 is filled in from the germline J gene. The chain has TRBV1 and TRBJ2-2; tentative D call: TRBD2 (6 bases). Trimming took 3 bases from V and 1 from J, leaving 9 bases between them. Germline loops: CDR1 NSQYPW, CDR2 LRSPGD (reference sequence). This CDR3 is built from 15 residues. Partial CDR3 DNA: TGCACCTGCAGTGCCCTGGGGAAAAACACCGGGCAGCTCTAC. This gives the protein CTCSALGKNTGQLY. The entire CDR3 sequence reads CTCSALGKNTGQLYF.

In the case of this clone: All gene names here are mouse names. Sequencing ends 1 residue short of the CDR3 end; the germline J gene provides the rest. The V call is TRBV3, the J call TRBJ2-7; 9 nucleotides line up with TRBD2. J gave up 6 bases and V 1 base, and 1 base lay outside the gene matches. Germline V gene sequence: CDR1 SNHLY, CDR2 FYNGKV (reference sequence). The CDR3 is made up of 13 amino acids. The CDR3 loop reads CASSLVWGGEQYF. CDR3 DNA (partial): TGTGCCAGCAGCTTAGTCTGGGGGGGTGAACAGTAC.

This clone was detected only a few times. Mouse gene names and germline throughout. CDR3: CASSLLGKYAEQFF. The covered CDR3 bases are TGTGCCAGCAGCCTACTCGGGAAATATGCTGAGCAGTTC. The genes are TRBV4 and TRBJ2-1; D unresolved. Read sequence stops 1 residue before the CDR3 end, and the germline J gene provides the missing end. The germline V gene has CDR1 LGHDT and CDR2 YNNKQL (reference sequence). The germline V and J ends were trimmed by 5 bases and 4 bases, with 12 bases remaining between them. The CDR3 extends over 14 amino acids.

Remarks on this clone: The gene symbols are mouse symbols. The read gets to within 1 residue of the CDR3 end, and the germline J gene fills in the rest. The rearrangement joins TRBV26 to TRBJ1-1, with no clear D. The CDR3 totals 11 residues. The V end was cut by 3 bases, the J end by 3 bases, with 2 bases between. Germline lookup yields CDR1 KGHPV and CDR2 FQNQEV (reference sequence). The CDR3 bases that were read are TGTGCCAGCAGTCTTGACACAGAAGTCTTC. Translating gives CASSLDTEVF. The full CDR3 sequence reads CASSLDTEVFF.

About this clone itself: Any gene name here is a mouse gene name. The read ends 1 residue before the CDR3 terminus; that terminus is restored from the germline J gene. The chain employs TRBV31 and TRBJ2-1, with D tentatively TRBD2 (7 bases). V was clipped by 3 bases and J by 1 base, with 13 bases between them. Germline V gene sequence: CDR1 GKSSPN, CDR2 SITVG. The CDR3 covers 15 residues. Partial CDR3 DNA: TGTGCCTGGAGGCGCTGGGGGCTAAACTATGCTGAGCAGTTC. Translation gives CAWRRWGLNYAEQF. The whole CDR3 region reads CAWRRWGLNYAEQFF. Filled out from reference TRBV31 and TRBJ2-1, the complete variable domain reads AQTIHQWPVAEIKAVGSPLSLGCTIKGKSSPNLYWYWQATGGTLQQLFYSITVGQVESVVQLNLSASRPKDDQFILSTEKLLLSHSGFYLCAWRRWGLNYAEQFFGPGTRLTVL.

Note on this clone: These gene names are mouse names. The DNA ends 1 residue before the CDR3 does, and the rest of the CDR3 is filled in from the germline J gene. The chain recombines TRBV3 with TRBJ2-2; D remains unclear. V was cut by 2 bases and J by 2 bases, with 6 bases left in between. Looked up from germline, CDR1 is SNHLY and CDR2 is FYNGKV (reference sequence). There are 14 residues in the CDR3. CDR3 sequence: CASSLRVNTGQLYF. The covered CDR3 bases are TGTGCCAGCAGCTTAAGGGTGAACACCGGGCAGCTCTAC.

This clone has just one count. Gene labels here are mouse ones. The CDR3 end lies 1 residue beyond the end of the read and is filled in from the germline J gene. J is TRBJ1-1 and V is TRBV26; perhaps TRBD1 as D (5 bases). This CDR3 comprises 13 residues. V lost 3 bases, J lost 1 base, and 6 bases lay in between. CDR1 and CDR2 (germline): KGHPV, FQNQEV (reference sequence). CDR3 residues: CASSLQGNTEVFF. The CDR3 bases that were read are TGTGCCAGCAGTCTTCAGGGGAACACAGAAGTCTTC.

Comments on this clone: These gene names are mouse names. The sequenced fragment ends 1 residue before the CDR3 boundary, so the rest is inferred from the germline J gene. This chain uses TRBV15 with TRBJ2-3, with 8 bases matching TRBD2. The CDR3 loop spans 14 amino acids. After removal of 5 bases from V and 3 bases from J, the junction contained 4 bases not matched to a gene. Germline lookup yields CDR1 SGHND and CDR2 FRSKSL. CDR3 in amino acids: CASSPLGGAETLYF. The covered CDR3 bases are TGTGCCAGCAGTCCCCTGGGGGGCGCAGAAACGCTGTAT.

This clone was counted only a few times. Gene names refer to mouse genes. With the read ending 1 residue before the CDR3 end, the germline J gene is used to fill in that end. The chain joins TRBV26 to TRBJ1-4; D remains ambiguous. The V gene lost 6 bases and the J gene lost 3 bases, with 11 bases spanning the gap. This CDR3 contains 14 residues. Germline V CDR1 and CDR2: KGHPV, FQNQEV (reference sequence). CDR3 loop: CASRDGRANERLFF. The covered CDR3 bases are TGTGCCAGCAGAGATGGGAGGGCCAACGAAAGATTATTT.

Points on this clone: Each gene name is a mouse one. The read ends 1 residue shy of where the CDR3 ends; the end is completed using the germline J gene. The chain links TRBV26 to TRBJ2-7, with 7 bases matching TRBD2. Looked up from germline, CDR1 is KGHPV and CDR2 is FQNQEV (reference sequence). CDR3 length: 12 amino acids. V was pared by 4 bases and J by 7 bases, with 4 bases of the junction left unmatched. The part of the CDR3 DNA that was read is TGTGCCAGCAGTCCGGGGGGGGAAGAACAGTAC. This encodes CASSPGGEEQY. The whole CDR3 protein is CASSPGGEEQYF.

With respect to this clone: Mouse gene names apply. The part of the CDR3 DNA that was read is TGTGCCAGCAGTCTCCGGGACAGGGGCCACGAAAGATTATTT. The encoded protein is CASSLRDRGHERLF. The whole CDR3 is CASSLRDRGHERLFF. The chain employs TRBV26 and TRBJ1-4; 10 bases line up with TRBD1. The read stops 1 residue short of the end of the CDR3; the missing end is completed from the germline J gene. V dropped 3 bases and J dropped 6; count of bases not matched to a gene: 4. Germline CDR1 KGHPV, CDR2 FQNQEV (reference sequence). The length of the CDR3 is 15 residues.

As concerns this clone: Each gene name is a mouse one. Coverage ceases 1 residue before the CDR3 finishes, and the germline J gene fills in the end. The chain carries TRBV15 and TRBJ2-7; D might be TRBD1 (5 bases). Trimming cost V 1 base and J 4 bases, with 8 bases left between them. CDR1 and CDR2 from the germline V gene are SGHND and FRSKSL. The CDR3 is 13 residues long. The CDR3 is CASSLGTSYEQYF. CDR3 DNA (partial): TGTGCCAGCAGTTTAGGGACAAGTTATGAACAGTAC.

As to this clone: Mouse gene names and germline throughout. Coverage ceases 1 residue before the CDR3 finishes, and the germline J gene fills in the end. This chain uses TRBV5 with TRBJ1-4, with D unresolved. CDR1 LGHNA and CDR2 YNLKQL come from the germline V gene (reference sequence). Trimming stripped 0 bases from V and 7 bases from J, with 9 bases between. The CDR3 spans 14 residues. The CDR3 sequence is CASSQEGRGERLFF. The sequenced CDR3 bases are TGTGCCAGCAGCCAAGAAGGCAGAGGCGAAAGATTATTT.

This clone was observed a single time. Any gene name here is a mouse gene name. This chain's CDR3 is CASSPGTGGLTEQFF. CDR3 DNA, as far as it was read: TGTGCCAGCTCCCCAGGGACTGGGGGTCTGACTGAGCAGTTC. V and J are TRBV12-2 and TRBJ2-1, with 11 bases that match TRBD2. The read stops 1 residue short of the end of the CDR3; the missing end is completed from the germline J gene. Per the germline V gene, CDR1 is SGHLS and CDR2 is HYDKME. The V segment lost 4 bases and the J segment 8 bases; nucleotides outside the gene matches: 9. This CDR3 comprises 15 residues.